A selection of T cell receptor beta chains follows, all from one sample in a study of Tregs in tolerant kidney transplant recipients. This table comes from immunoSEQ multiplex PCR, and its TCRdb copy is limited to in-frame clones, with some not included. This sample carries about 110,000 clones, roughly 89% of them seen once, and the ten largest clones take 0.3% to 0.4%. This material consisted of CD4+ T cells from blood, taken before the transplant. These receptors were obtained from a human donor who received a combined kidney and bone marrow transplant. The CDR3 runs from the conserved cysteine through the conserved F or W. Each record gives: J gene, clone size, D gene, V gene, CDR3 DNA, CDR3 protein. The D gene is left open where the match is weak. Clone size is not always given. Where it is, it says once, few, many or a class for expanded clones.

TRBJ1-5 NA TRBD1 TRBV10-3 TGTGCCATCAGTGAGGGGGACAGGGGATTACAGCCCCAGCATTTT CAISEGDRGLQPQHF
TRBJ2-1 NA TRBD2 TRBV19 TGTGCCAGTAGTATGGGGGGGTTCTACAATGAGCAGTTCTTC CASSMGGFYNEQFF
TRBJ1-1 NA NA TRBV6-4 TGTGCCAGCAGTGCCGACAGGTACACTGAAGCTTTCTTT CASSADRYTEAFF
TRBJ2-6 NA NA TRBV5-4 TGTGCCAGCAGCCACAGGGTCTCTGGGGCCAACGTCCTGACTTTC CASSHRVSGANVLTF
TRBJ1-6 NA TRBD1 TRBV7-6 TGTGCCAGCAGCTTAGCCACAGGGGCCTCCGATAATTCACCCCTCCACTTT CASSLATGASDNSPLHF
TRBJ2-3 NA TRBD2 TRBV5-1 TGCGCCAGCAGCTTCTACACTAGCGGACACACAGATACGCAGTATTTT CASSFYTSGHTDTQYF
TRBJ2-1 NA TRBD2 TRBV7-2 TGTGCCAGCAGCTCATATCTAGCGGGGGGCTACAATGAGCAGTTCTTC CASSSYLAGGYNEQFF
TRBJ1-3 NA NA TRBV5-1 TGCGCCAGCAGCTCGGGCGGGGGCTCTGGAAACACCATATATTTT CASSSGGGSGNTIYF
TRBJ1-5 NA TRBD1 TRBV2 TGTGCCAGCAGTCCGGGACAGGTGGTGAATCAGCCCCAGCATTTT CASSPGQVVNQPQHF
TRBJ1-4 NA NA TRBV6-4 TGTGCCGGGGCGAGATCCACAACTAATGAAAAACTGTTTTTT CAGARSTTNEKLFF
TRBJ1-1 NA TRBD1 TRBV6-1 TGTGCCAGCAGTGACGGACAGGGTCACACTGAAGCTTTCTTT CASSDGQGHTEAFF
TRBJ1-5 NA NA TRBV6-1 TGTGCCAGCAGAGCAGGGGTGGGCAATCAGCCCCAGCATTTT CASRAGVGNQPQHF
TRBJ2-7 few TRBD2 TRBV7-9 TGTGCCAGCAGCTTAGCGGGGCTAGCGGCCGAGCAGTACTTC CASSLAGLAAEQYF
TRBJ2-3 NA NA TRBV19 TGTGCCAGTAGGGCGGGACTGGCAGATACGCAGTATTTT CASRAGLADTQYF
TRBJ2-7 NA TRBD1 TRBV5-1 TGCGCCAGCAGCTTGGCCGGCCAGGGGGCCGGCGAGCAGTACTTC CASSLAGQGAGEQYF
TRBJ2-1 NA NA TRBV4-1 TGCGCCAGCAGCCCCGTAGGGACACACAATGAGCAGTTCTTC CASSPVGTHNEQFF
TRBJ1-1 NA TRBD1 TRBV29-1 TGCAGCGTTGAAAAGACAGGGAGGAACACTGAAGCTTTCTTT CSVEKTGRNTEAFF
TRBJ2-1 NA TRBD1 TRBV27 TGTGCCAGCAGTAGGGACAGGGGGCGTGGGACCCTGTTCTTC CASSRDRGRGTLFF